The 26 T cell receptor beta chains in this list originate from one sample, sequenced in a study of blood T cell repertoires in COVID-19. Method: immunoSEQ multiplex PCR; TCRdb's copy keeps in-frame clones and lacks some. This table has about 240,000 clones, roughly 89% appearing once. The material sequenced was PBMCs or T cells enriched from blood (not recorded which). These receptor sequences come from a woman in her 30s who had recovered from COVID-19.

The gene calls are TRBV28 and TRBJ1-6; weak D call: TRBD1 (6 bases). Germline CDR1 MDHEN, CDR2 SYDVKM. Deletions cut 4 bases from V and 4 bases from J, with 14 bases between. The CDR3 loop spans 16 amino acids. CDR3 DNA sequence: TGTGCCAGCAGTTCCGGACAGACTACGTATAATTCACCCCTCCACTTT. It translates to CASSSGQTTYNSPLHF.

This clone appeared a few times. The V gene is TRBV24-1, the J gene TRBJ1-2, with TRBD1 identical over 7 bases. Germline CDR1 is KGHDR and CDR2 is SFDVKD. V trimming: 2 bases; J trimming: 6 bases; junction bases outside the gene matches: 14. This CDR3 is built from 17 residues. CDR3 protein: CATSDSVTGRKMDGYTF. As DNA, the CDR3 is TGTGCCACCAGTGATTCAGTGACAGGGAGGAAAATGGATGGCTACACCTTC.

The rearrangement links TRBV15 to TRBJ2-1; 9 bases map to TRBD1. Trimming cost V 3 bases and J 5 bases; bases outside gene matches: 5. The CDR3 loop spans 15 amino acids. Germline V lookup: CDR1 LNHNV, CDR2 YYDKDF (reference sequence). CDR3 sequence (DNA): TGTGCCACCAGCAGGGCCGGACAGGGGAACAATGAGCAGTTCTTC. Translated: CATSRAGQGNNEQFF.

The V and J genes are TRBV5-1 and TRBJ2-7; 8 bases align to TRBD2. The CDR3 length is 16 residues. The germline V gene encodes CDR1 SGHRS and CDR2 YFSETQ. V trimming: 4 bases; J trimming: 6 bases; junction bases outside the gene matches: 15. The CDR3 sequence: CASSPTPGGAGSEQYF. The CDR3 DNA is TGCGCCAGCAGCCCAACCCCCGGGGGGGCTGGGAGCGAGCAGTACTTC.

This rearrangement joins TRBV5-1 to TRBJ2-7; 7 positions match TRBD2. V was pared by 0 bases and J by 1 base, with 7 bases of the junction left unmatched. The CDR3 runs 16 residues. Germline V gene data show CDR1 as SGHRS and CDR2 as YFSETQ. The CDR3 loop is CASSLARTRGSYEQYF. The CDR3 DNA follows: TGCGCCAGCAGCTTGGCACGGACTAGAGGGTCCTACGAGCAGTACTTC.

A remark on this clone: Sequence at one end of the junction differs from germline and may be a read error. The chain uses TRBV5-1 and TRBJ1-1; D gene unclear. Germline-derived CDR1 and CDR2 are SGHRS and YFSETQ. This CDR3 has 16 residues. The CDR3 loop is CSSSPRSRGRNTEAFF. In DNA form, the CDR3 reads TGCTCCAGCAGTCCAAGGAGCCGCGGGAGGAACACTGAAGCTTTCTTT.

The chain joins TRBV9 to TRBJ2-7, with D perhaps TRBD1 (5 bases). The germline V and J ends were trimmed by 3 bases and 0 bases, with 10 bases remaining between them. The CDR3 is 14 amino acids. Per germline, CDR1 SGDLS and CDR2 YYNGEE. The CDR3 DNA reads TGTGCCAGCAGCGGGGGCAGGAGCTCCTACGAGCAGTACTTC. Translated: CASSGGRSSYEQYF.

The gene calls are TRBV11-1 and TRBJ2-5; D is perhaps TRBD1 (6 bases). Per the germline V gene, CDR1 is SGHAT and CDR2 is FQDESV (reference sequence). The length of the CDR3 is 14 residues. V shed 3 bases and J shed 2 bases, with 10 bases lying between them. This CDR3 is CASSFRQVQETQYF. The CDR3, as DNA: TGTGCCAGCAGCTTCAGACAGGTGCAAGAGACCCAGTACTTC. The full variable domain, in which reference TRBV11-1 and TRBJ2-5 provide the parts outside the CDR3, is EAEVAQSPRYKITEKSQAVAFWCDPISGHATLYWYRQILGQGPELLVQFQDESVVDDSQLPKDRFSAERLKGVDSTLKIQPAELGDSAMYLCASSFRQVQETQYFGPGTRLLVL.

The genes are TRBV30 and TRBJ1-1; no clear D. V gave up 0 bases and J gave up 5 bases, with 10 bases separating them. Germline CDR1 and CDR2: GTSNPN and SVGIG (reference sequence). This CDR3 has 13 residues. CDR3 DNA sequence: TGTGCCTGGAGTGTTCAGAGGTTAACTGAAGCTTTCTTT. It specifies CAWSVQRLTEAFF.

The chain is built from TRBV5-4 and TRBJ1-3; D ambiguous. V was trimmed by 1 base and J by 0 bases, leaving 11 bases between them. From germline, CDR1 is SGHNT and CDR2 YYREEE (reference sequence). This CDR3 region has 16 residues. The CDR3 coding sequence is TGTGCCAGCAGCTTGCAAGGAGCGGTCTCTGGAAACACCATATATTTT. This codes for CASSLQGAVSGNTIYF.

The V gene is TRBV9, the J gene TRBJ1-6; 7 nucleotides match TRBD1. The CDR3 spans 16 residues. CDR1 and CDR2 (germline): SGDLS, YYNGEE. The ends lost 3 bases at V and 7 bases at J; junction bases unmatched: 10. CDR3 nucleotides: TGTGCCAGCAGCGGGCTTGACAGGGCTAGAAATTCACCCCTCCACTTT. Translated: CASSGLDRARNSPLHF.

The chain carries TRBV2 and TRBJ2-2, with 8 bases fitting TRBD1. CDR1 SNHLY and CDR2 FYNNEI come from the germline V gene. This CDR3 contains 15 residues. V was clipped by 5 bases and J by 3 bases; unmatched bases: 5. Written as DNA, the CDR3 is TGTGCCAGCAGTCGGGACAGGCTAGACACCGGGGAGCTGTTTTTT. It encodes CASSRDRLDTGELFF.

This clone was seen just once. The rearrangement uses TRBV6-4 and TRBJ2-3; the match to TRBD2 covers 9 bases. This CDR3 has 18 amino acids. Germline lookup yields CDR1 MRHNA and CDR2 SNTAGT. The V and J ends lost 0 bases and 4 bases, in that order; junction bases with no gene match: 11. CDR3 DNA sequence: TGTGCCAGCAGTGACTCGTCAGGGTTAGCGGGAGTTCCAGATACGCAGTATTTT. Residues: CASSDSSGLAGVPDTQYF.

The genes are TRBV28 and TRBJ2-7, with TRBD2 matching over 7 bases. Trimming cost V 9 bases and J 5 bases; bases outside gene matches: 10. The germline CDR1 and CDR2 sequences are MDHEN and SYDVKM. The CDR3 has 13 amino acids. This CDR3 is CASTLMGGDEQYF. The DNA for the CDR3 is TGTGCCAGTACCTTAATGGGAGGGGACGAGCAGTACTTC.

The V call is TRBV7-8, the J call TRBJ1-2; D remains ambiguous. From germline, CDR1 is SGHVS and CDR2 FQNEAQ. Trimming cost V 1 base and J 3 bases, with 12 bases left between them. The CDR3 covers 15 residues. The CDR3 reads CASSLGVSNYYGYTF. Here the CDR3 DNA reads TGTGCCAGCAGCTTAGGTGTCAGTAATTACTATGGCTACACCTTC.

V and J are TRBV7-2 and TRBJ2-3; 8 bases fit TRBD2. CDR1 is SGHTA and CDR2 is FQGNSA in the germline V gene. The J segment lost 6 bases and the V segment lost 2 bases, leaving 10 bases of the junction unmatched. The CDR3 extends over 16 amino acids. CDR3 amino acids: CASSLLGSGRSDTQYF. The CDR3 coding sequence is TGTGCCAGCAGCTTATTAGGAAGCGGGAGATCGGATACGCAGTATTTT.

This clone was detected a few times. The chain uses TRBV6-2 or TRBV6-3 and TRBJ2-3, with D uncertain. The CDR3 has 13 residues. Deletions cut 0 bases from V and 8 bases from J, with 9 bases between. Germline CDR1 is MNHEY and CDR2 is SVGEGT. Written as DNA, the CDR3 is TGTGCCAGCAGTTACTCCTTCTCCAGTACGCAGTATTTT. Translated: CASSYSFSSTQYF.

The chain links TRBV27 to TRBJ2-1, with TRBD2 matching 7 bases. This CDR3 comprises 15 residues. In germline, CDR1 is MNHEY, CDR2 SMNVEV (reference sequence). The V gene end was trimmed by 3 bases and the J gene end by 9 bases; junction bases not matched to a gene: 11. The DNA of the CDR3 is TGTGCCAGCAGTTTCCTAGCCAGCGGGACTGGTGAGCAGTTCTTC. Amino acid sequence: CASSFLASGTGEQFF.

The rearrangement links TRBV13 to TRBJ2-3; 8 bases match TRBD2. The CDR3 length is 18 residues. V was clipped by 5 bases and J by 0 bases; unmatched bases: 13. The germline V gene encodes CDR1 PRHDT and CDR2 FYEKMQ (reference sequence). CDR3 protein: CASSEGVAGSPSTDTQYF. The CDR3 DNA follows: TGTGCCAGCAGCGAAGGAGTAGCGGGGTCCCCTAGCACAGATACGCAGTATTTT. Filled out from reference TRBV13 and TRBJ2-3, the complete variable domain reads AAGVIQSPRHLIKEKRETATLKCYPIPRHDTVYWYQQGPGQDPQFLISFYEKMQSDKGSIPDRFSAQQFSDYHSELNMSSLELGDSALYFCASSEGVAGSPSTDTQYFGPGTRLTVL.

The V call is TRBV5-1, the J call TRBJ1-3, with TRBD1 matching 7 bases. J was trimmed by 0 bases and V by 4 bases; bases with no gene match: 10. CDR3 length: 17 amino acids. The germline V gene encodes CDR1 SGHRS and CDR2 YFSETQ. Here the CDR3 reads CASSLEYRGFSGNTIYF. CDR3 nucleotide sequence: TGCGCCAGCAGCCTAGAGTACAGGGGATTCTCTGGAAACACCATATATTTT.

The J gene is TRBJ2-5, the V gene TRBV28; 8 positions match TRBD2. This CDR3 has 17 amino acids. CDR1 is MDHEN, CDR2 SYDVKM, per germline. Trimming took 2 bases from V and 5 from J; bases not matched to a gene: 13. CDR3 sequence (DNA): TGTGCCAGCAGTTTAAGTGTTAACGGACTAGCAAGGGAGACCCAGTACTTC. This gives the protein CASSLSVNGLARETQYF.

The chain uses TRBV28 and TRBJ1-5, with a weak D call TRBD1 (5 bases). The CDR3 has 15 residues. The germline CDR1 and CDR2 sequences are MDHEN and SYDVKM. Trimming took 6 bases from V and 0 from J, leaving 12 bases between them. This CDR3 reads CASSLGGNSNQPQHF. CDR3 DNA: TGTGCCAGCAGCCTCGGGGGGAATAGCAATCAGCCCCAGCATTTT.

This clone is a singleton in its sample. The chain combines TRBV3-1 (or the pseudogene TRBV3-2) with TRBJ2-7; TRBD2 aligns across 12 bases. With 0 bases clipped from V and 6 bases from J, the junction kept 0 bases outside the gene matches. The CDR3 is made up of 14 amino acids. The germline gives CDR1 LGHDT, CDR2 YNNKEL (reference sequence). DNA of the CDR3: TGTGCCAGCAGCCAAGAGGGACTAGCGGGCGAGCAGTACTTC. Its translation is CASSQEGLAGEQYF.

The chain combines TRBV28 with TRBJ2-1; 7 bases map to TRBD1. The germline gives CDR1 MDHEN, CDR2 SYDVKM. J gave up 0 bases and V 3 bases, and 8 bases lay outside the gene matches. The CDR3 is 17 residues long. This CDR3 reads CASSLTSGTASYNEQFF. In DNA form, the CDR3 reads TGTGCCAGCAGTTTGACTTCCGGGACAGCCTCCTACAATGAGCAGTTCTTC.

This clone was seen just once. V usage is TRBV19 and J usage is TRBJ1-2; TRBD1 matches 12 bases. Germline trimming cut 7 bases from V and 2 bases from J; bases unmatched to any gene: 5. CDR1 is LNHDA and CDR2 is SQIVND in the germline V gene (reference sequence). This CDR3 comprises 15 residues. The DNA of the CDR3 is TGTGCCAGTACCCAAGGGACAGGGGGCAACTATGGCTACACCTTC. Its protein product is CASTQGTGGNYGYTF.

V is TRBV28 and J is TRBJ2-7; the D gene is possibly TRBD1 (5 bases). The V end lost 5 bases, the J end lost 6 bases, and 23 bases lay between the germline ends. The CDR3 sequence is 16 residues long. Germline-derived CDR1 and CDR2 are MDHEN and SYDVKM. CDR3 in DNA: TGTGCCAGCAGTGCTCTACTCAGGGTAGTTTCGAGCGAGCAGTACTTC. It codes for CASSALLRVVSSEQYF. The variable domain in full, completed from reference TRBV28 and TRBJ2-7, reads DVKVTQSSRYLVKRTGEKVFLECVQDMDHENMFWYRQDPGLGLRLIYFSYDVKMKEKGDIPEGYSVSREKKERFSLILESASTNQTSMYLCASSALLRVVSSEQYFGPGTRLTVT.